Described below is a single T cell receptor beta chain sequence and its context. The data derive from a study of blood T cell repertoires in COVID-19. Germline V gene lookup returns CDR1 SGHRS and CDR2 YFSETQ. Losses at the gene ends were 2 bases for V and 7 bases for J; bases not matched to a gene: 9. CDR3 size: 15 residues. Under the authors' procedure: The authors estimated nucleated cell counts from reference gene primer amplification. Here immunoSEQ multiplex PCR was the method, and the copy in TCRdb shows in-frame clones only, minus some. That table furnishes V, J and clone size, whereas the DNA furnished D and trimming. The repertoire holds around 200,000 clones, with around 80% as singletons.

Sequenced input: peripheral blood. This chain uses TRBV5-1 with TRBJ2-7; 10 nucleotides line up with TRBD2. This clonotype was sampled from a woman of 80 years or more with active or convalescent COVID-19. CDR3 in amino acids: CASSFQAGGPGEQYF. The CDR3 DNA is TGCGCCAGCAGCTTCCAAGCGGGGGGGCCTGGGGAGCAGTACTTC.